Listed below are T cell receptor beta chains from one sample, sequenced in a study of cytomegalovirus exposure and HLA in healthy donors. Generated by immunoSEQ multiplex PCR, the TCRdb table keeps only in-frame clones and is missing some. Of about 140,000 clones in the sample, about four fifths were seen once. The specimen sequenced was PBMCs. These receptors were collected from a female donor in good health and CMV-seronegative. Each CDR3 is given with its conserved first and last residue. A D gene is named only where the DNA matches it firmly. Clone size is given for some rows only: seen once, a few or many times, or a class if the clone is expanded.

J,V,D,size,CDR3,DNA
TRBJ2-2,TRBV11-2,TRBD2,few,CASSLGGLNTGELFF,TGTGCCAGCAGCTTAGGGGGACTAAACACCGGGGAGCTGTTTTTT
TRBJ1-4,TRBV29-1,TRBD1,.,CSVGQGPEKLFF,TGCAGCGTTGGACAGGGGCCTGAAAAACTGTTTTTT
TRBJ1-1,TRBV7-8,TRBD1,.,CASARGPGMNTEAFF,TGTGCCAGCGCCAGGGGGCCAGGGATGAACACTGAAGCTTTCTTT
TRBJ2-1,TRBV7-3,.,.,CASSLIGAGGRDEQFF,TGTGCCAGCAGCTTAATCGGGGCAGGGGGGCGGGATGAGCAGTTCTTC
TRBJ2-3,TRBV5-1,.,few,CASSLVVGRTDTQYF,TGCGCCAGCAGCTTGGTGGTAGGGAGAACAGATACGCAGTATTTT
TRBJ2-2,TRBV10-3,TRBD1,.,CAIRKTGDNTGELFF,TGTGCCATCAGAAAAACAGGGGATAACACCGGGGAGCTGTTTTTT
TRBJ1-1,TRBV5-1,.,.,CASSLGPRTMVSEAFF,TGCGCCAGCAGCTTGGGCCCAAGGACTATGGTTTCTGAAGCTTTCTTT
TRBJ1-2,TRBV4-1,TRBD1,.,CASSQGDRGPRGYTF,TGCGCCAGCAGCCAGGGGGACAGGGGCCCCCGGGGCTACACCTTC
TRBJ2-7,TRBV4-1,.,.,CASSQGPLGQGTSYEQYF,TGCGCCAGCAGCCAGGGGCCCCTAGGGCAGGGGACCTCCTACGAGCAGTACTTC
TRBJ2-3,TRBV30,.,.,CAWSVGTSTDTQYF,TGTGCCTGGAGTGTCGGGACTAGCACAGATACGCAGTATTTT
TRBJ2-1,TRBV13,TRBD2,.,CASSSGGGEVNEQFF,TGTGCCAGCAGCTCCGGCGGGGGGGAGGTCAATGAGCAGTTCTTC
TRBJ1-2,TRBV2,.,.,CASRKDTINYGYTF,TGTGCCAGCAGGAAAGACACGATTAACTATGGCTACACCTTC
TRBJ2-1,TRBV5-1,TRBD1,few,CASSLGQGVYNEQFF,TGCGCCAGCAGCCTCGGACAGGGGGTCTACAATGAGCAGTTCTTC
TRBJ2-5,TRBV7-8,TRBD2,.,CASCGGRQETQYF,TGTGCCAGCTGCGGGGGGAGACAAGAGACCCAGTACTTC
TRBJ2-7,TRBV27,TRBD1,.,CASSLAGRNRGPSYEQYF,TGTGCCAGCAGTTTAGCCGGACGAAACAGGGGGCCATCCTACGAGCAGTACTTC